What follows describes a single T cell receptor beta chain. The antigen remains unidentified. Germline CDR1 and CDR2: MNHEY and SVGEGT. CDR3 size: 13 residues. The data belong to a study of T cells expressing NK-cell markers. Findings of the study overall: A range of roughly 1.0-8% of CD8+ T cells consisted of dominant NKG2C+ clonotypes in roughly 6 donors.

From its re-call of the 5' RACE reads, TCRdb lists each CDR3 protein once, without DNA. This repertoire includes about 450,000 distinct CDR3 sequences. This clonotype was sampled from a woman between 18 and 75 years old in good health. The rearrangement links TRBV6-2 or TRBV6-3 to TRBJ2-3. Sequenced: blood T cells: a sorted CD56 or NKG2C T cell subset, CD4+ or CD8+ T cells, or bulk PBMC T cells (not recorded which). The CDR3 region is CASSPTDTDTQYF.